Reported below is one T cell receptor (beta chain). Antigen: not known. Assay: immunoSEQ multiplex PCR; the TCRdb copy retains only in-frame clones and omits some. The sample holds approximately 58,000 clones, roughly 84% seen once. The data are from a study of OX40 agonist ivuxolimab in advanced cancers. V lost 8 bases to trimming and J lost 0 bases, with 14 bases between them. The CDR3 extends over 14 amino acids. The study's findings and limits: The study found among the lowest clonal expansion in partial responders at 0.1-3.0 mg/kg. Averaging showed that CD8+ T cells had more expanded clones than CD4+ did. Doses of 0.1 to 3.0 mg/kg were accompanied by clonal expansion of CD4+ and CD8+ blood T cells by week 6.

This sequence joins TRBV23-1 and TRBJ2-7; the D call may be TRBD1 or TRBD2 (5 bases each). TRBV23-1 belongs to the ORF category, with a function that is uncertain. Material: CD4+ or CD8+ T cells sorted from blood, obtained in a trial of the OX40 agonist ivuxolimab. The TCR sequence derives from an adult with an advanced solid tumor such as melanoma, head and neck, liver or kidney cancer. The CDR3 spells CASRGGLSSYEQYF. DNA for the CDR3: TGCGCCAGCCGGGGCGGGCTGAGCTCCTACGAGCAGTACTTC.